This entry is about one T cell receptor (beta chain). There are many counts of this clonotype. Its cognate antigen has yet to be identified. At one boundary the junction diverges from the germline segment, which might be a read error. The data were taken from a study of T cells in Graves' hyperthyroidism and ophthalmopathy (dated by TCRdb to the late 2010s). A note on the overall study: Peripheral blood was collected at initial diagnosis, before any treatment. To identify TCR V-J signatures that set the groups apart, the researchers used a discovery cohort of 100 patients, made up of some 41 with Graves' ophthalmopathy and 57 with stable Graves' hyperthyroidism. After sampling, hyperthyroidism patients received methimazole starting at 30 mg daily, and ophthalmopathy patients received high-dose intravenous methylprednisolone. The 75 to 100 discovery patients were randomly split 7:3 into training and test sets. Prospective prediction of ophthalmopathy was tested in an independent validation cohort of 18 to 20 hyperthyroidism patients and 17 patients who later progressed to ophthalmopathy. The paper reports TCR Vbeta CDR3 sequencing of 130 to 150 peripheral blood samples: under 45 ophthalmopathy, around 80 hyperthyroidism and around 17 progressor patients. Thyroid tissue and blood T-cell repertoires from over 5 Graves' hyperthyroidism patients were also compared in the study.

From cysteine to phenylalanine, the CDR3 is 14 amino acids long. Just CDR3 DNA is preserved here, 42 bases in frame from base 1. Overall study results and their limits: During validation, the model predicted progression to ophthalmopathy a median of around 6 months ahead of onset, with approximately 71% sensitivity and roughly 72% specificity. A model built on a 13 V-J signature distinguished ophthalmopathy from stable hyperthyroidism, reaching roughly 88% sensitivity and about 81% specificity in cross-validation and 80%/75% in testing. Blood samples also contained most of the expanded thyroid clonotypes (frequency above 0.001), which suggests that blood repertoires may reflect thyroid immune responses. Sample size was not statistically predetermined, and investigators were not blinded to group allocation.

TCR beta CDR3 regions were amplified from RNA transcripts. The TCR CDR3 was subjected to a first round of RT-PCR using the HTBI primer set and the Qiagen OneStep RT-PCR kit. The libraries were constructed in a second round of multiplex PCR and then size-selected and purified. Sequencing of the libraries was done on an Illumina HiSeq2000 using paired-end 100 bp reads. The study's processing was this. SOAPnuke was used to process the raw data, removing reads that contained adapters or uncalled bases, had a mean Phred below 15, or lacked an exact match to the constant primer or identifier. High-quality paired reads were merged with COPE v1.2.5, and unique nucleotide sequences were defined as clonotypes. MiTCR v1.1 was used to align clonotypes to the IMGT TRBV, TRBD and TRBJ reference segments. Analysis was restricted to V-J combinations with a frequency above 0.0001, which covered about 99% of repertoires. A TCS score was defined as the ratio of F50 (clonal expansion) to E x V (chaos), with BLOSUM62-based TCRdist applied between CDR3 peptides within each V-J. Welch's t-statistics and random forest reduced roughly 500 V-J features to 13, which were used in a naive Bayes classifier (R e1071). TCRdb passed the public sequencing reads through fastp at Q25 and MiXCR, retaining productive beta sequences. Each CDR3 protein appears once, grouped with its most common genes and DNA. TCRdb, not the original authors, processed these V and J calls. This sample lists about 550,000 distinct CDR3 sequences; 20% were detected once. The ten biggest clones cover roughly 29% of the sample.

A patient counted as having stable Graves' hyperthyroidism if no progression to ophthalmopathy occurred over 18 months of follow-up. Hyperthyroidism patients were newly diagnosed, with disease duration under 2 months, and aged 18 to 65 years. Any patient with an uncontrolled infection, another autoimmune disease, pregnancy or lactation was excluded. Clinical symptoms, serum thyroxine and TRAb, thyroid ultrasound, and orbital computed tomography formed the basis for the diagnoses. Ficoll-Paque density gradient centrifugation was used to isolate PBMCs from about 9.4 ml of fresh peripheral blood. Trizol reagent was used to extract total RNA, and RNA quality was then checked on an Agilent 2100 Bioanalyzer.

Material: blood. The clonotype comes from a man between 18 and 35 years old with Graves' hyperthyroidism. The rearrangement joined TRBV12-3 or TRBV12-4 to TRBJ1-1, with an unclear D gene assignment. The DNA sequence is given as TGTGCCAGCGGGATTCGACACCTGAAGACTGAAGCTTTCTTT. It translates as CASGIRHLKTEAFF.